Below, 31 T cell receptor beta chains from the same sample are listed, as sequenced in a study of cytomegalovirus exposure and HLA in healthy donors. This PCR relied on a set of 60 Vbeta primers and 13 Jbeta primers. The protocol was immunoSEQ multiplex PCR, while the TCRdb copy is restricted to in-frame clones and leaves out a portion. The sample contains approximately 190,000 clones, roughly 82% of which appear only once. Sample: PBMCs. The receptors were gathered from a woman aged 45-65 years in good health and CMV-seropositive.

The gene calls are TRBV19 and TRBJ2-2; TRBD1 might be the D (10 bases). The CDR3 contains 16 residues. Germline V gives CDR1 LNHDA, CDR2 SQIVND (reference sequence). Trimming pared 10 bases from V and 7 bases from J, leaving 25 bases between. CDR3 residues: CATGTGEASGVGELFF. CDR3 in DNA: TGTGCCACCGGGACAGGGGAAGCTAGCGGGGTCGGGGAGCTGTTTTTT.

In its sample, this clone was seen a few times. The chain recombines TRBV2 with TRBJ1-1; tentative D call: TRBD1 (5 bases). CDR3 length equals 15 residues. Germline V lookup: CDR1 SNHLY, CDR2 FYNNEI. V lost 3 bases, J lost 1 base, and 12 bases lay in between. The CDR3 region has the DNA TGTGCCAGCAGTGACAAGGGGAGGGGGAACACTGAAGCTTTCTTT. This gives the protein CASSDKGRGNTEAFF.

CDR3 region: CASSLEAAYGYTF. CDR3 nucleotides: TGCGCCAGCAGCTTGGAAGCGGCCTATGGCTACACCTTC. The chain uses TRBV5-1 and TRBJ1-2; D remains ambiguous. V lost 0 bases to trimming and J lost 4 bases, with 7 bases between them. This CDR3 is 13 amino acids long. Germline CDR1 is SGHRS and CDR2 is YFSETQ.

The sample holds one count of this clone. The V gene is TRBV6-5, the J gene TRBJ2-3; 13 nucleotides match TRBD2. This CDR3 contains 16 residues. With V trimmed by 4 bases and J by 4 bases, 5 bases remained unmatched. CDR1 MNHEY and CDR2 SVGAGI come from the germline V gene. Here the CDR3 DNA reads TGTGCCAGCAGTTCACTAGCGGGGGGGCGTGCAGATACGCAGTATTTT. It encodes CASSSLAGGRADTQYF.

This clone has only one observation. The chain uses TRBV5-6 and TRBJ2-7, with 7 bases fitting TRBD2. In germline, CDR1 is SGHDT, CDR2 YYEEEE. The CDR3 runs to 13 residues. Losses at the gene ends were 4 bases for V and 4 bases for J; bases not matched to a gene: 5. CDR3: CASSGGGPYEQYF. The DNA of the CDR3 is TGTGCCAGCAGCGGGGGGGGACCTTACGAGCAGTACTTC.

This chain links TRBV6-5 with TRBJ2-3, with a possible D match to TRBD1 (6 bases). The CDR3 has 15 residues. Germline loops: CDR1 MNHEY, CDR2 SVGAGI. Trimming pared 2 bases from V and 0 bases from J, leaving 9 bases between. The CDR3 spells CASSYDRRSTDTQYF. In DNA form, the CDR3 reads TGTGCCAGCAGTTACGACAGGAGAAGCACAGATACGCAGTATTTT.

This chain links TRBV6-5 with TRBJ2-5, with D perhaps matching TRBD2 (5 bases). The J call may be wrong; the DNA end is better matched by TRBJ2-7. From germline, CDR1 is MNHEY and CDR2 SVGAGI. The CDR3 runs 15 residues. The CDR3: CASSWEPPGTYEQYF. CDR3 bases: TGTGCCAGCAGTTGGGAGCCACCGGGAACCTACGAGCAGTACTTC.

The chain combines TRBV7-9 with TRBJ2-7; 7 bases agree with TRBD2. V was clipped by 2 bases and J by 5 bases; unmatched bases: 6. Germline V lookup: CDR1 SEHNR, CDR2 FQNEAQ (reference sequence). The CDR3 sequence is 14 residues long. The CDR3 protein is CASSLNGGINEQYF. The CDR3 DNA is TGTGCCAGCAGCTTAAACGGGGGGATAAACGAGCAGTACTTC.

The chain has TRBV7-6 and TRBJ2-1, with D possibly TRBD1 on 6 matching bases. This CDR3 comprises 13 residues. V was clipped by 6 bases and J by 4 bases, with 10 bases between them. Germline-derived CDR1 and CDR2 are SGHVS and FNYEAQ. The CDR3 sequence is CASSRDIYNEQFF. The CDR3, as DNA: TGTGCCAGCAGTCGGGACATTTACAATGAGCAGTTCTTC.

The rearrangement joins TRBV10-2 to TRBJ2-5; perhaps TRBD1 as D (6 bases). The CDR3 extends over 15 amino acids. V was trimmed by 0 bases and J by 8 bases, leaving 16 bases between them. Looked up from germline, CDR1 is WSHSY and CDR2 is SAAADI. CDR3 region: CASSESPDRWGTQYF. Here the CDR3 DNA reads TGCGCCAGCAGTGAGTCTCCCGACAGGTGGGGAACCCAGTACTTC.

This clone was counted a few times. J is TRBJ2-7 and V is TRBV21-1; whether TRBD2, the table's D call, matches the DNA was not checked. TRBV21-1 is listed as a pseudogene. The CDR3 covers 15 residues. The CDR3 loop is CASSSGEGGAYEQYF. Written as DNA, the CDR3 is TGTGCCAGCAGCAGCGGGGAGGGGGGCGCCTACGAGCAGTACTTC.

This rearrangement joins TRBV5-1 to TRBJ1-2; 7 bases are shared with TRBD1. The V gene's germline CDR1 is SGHRS and CDR2 YFSETQ. V shed 2 bases, J shed 2 bases, and the junction held 0 bases outside the gene matches. The CDR3 runs to 13 residues. The CDR3 reads CASSLQGNYGYTF. DNA for the CDR3: TGCGCCAGCAGCTTACAGGGGAACTATGGCTACACCTTC.

This chain connects TRBV5-6 to TRBJ2-5, with D perhaps matching TRBD1 (6 bases). With 2 bases removed from V and 2 bases from J, the gap between germline ends came to 7 bases. The CDR3 length is 13 residues. Germline assignment: CDR1 SGHDT and CDR2 YYEEEE. The CDR3 DNA is TGTGCCAGCAGCTTAGGGACACAAGAGACCCAGTACTTC. It codes for CASSLGTQETQYF.

This clone showed up just a few times. The rearrangement uses TRBV2 and TRBJ1-2; D ambiguous. The CDR3 loop spans 16 amino acids. The germline V gene has CDR1 SNHLY and CDR2 FYNNEI. The V end was cut by 0 bases, the J end by 1 base, with 12 bases between. CDR3 amino acids: CASSEAGTASNYGYTF. DNA of the CDR3: TGTGCCAGCAGTGAAGCGGGCACAGCAAGTAACTATGGCTACACCTTC. The full variable domain, with the rest looked up from reference TRBV2 and TRBJ1-2, is EPEVTQTPSHQVTQMGQEVILRCVPISNHLYFYWYRQILGQKVEFLVSFYNNEISEKSEIFDDQFSVERPDGSNFTLKIRSTKLEDSAMYFCASSEAGTASNYGYTFGSGTRLTVV.

The CDR3 region has the DNA TGTGCCAGCTCGGAAGGCGGGCAAGAGACCCAGTACTTC. Residues: CASSEGGQETQYF. V and J are TRBV6-9 and TRBJ2-5; D is possibly TRBD2 (5 bases). CDR3 size: 13 residues. Looked up from germline, CDR1 is MNHGY and CDR2 is SVAAGI. Trimming stripped 8 bases from V and 2 bases from J, with 12 bases between.

This chain connects TRBV6-6 to TRBJ2-2, with D possibly being TRBD1 (5 bases). Trimming left V 4 bases short and J 1 base short, with 7 bases between. This CDR3 is built from 14 residues. Germline-derived CDR1 and CDR2 are MNHNY and SVGAGI (reference sequence). The CDR3 region has the DNA TGTGCCAGCAGTTTCGGACAGAACACCGGGGAGCTGTTTTTT. Residues: CASSFGQNTGELFF.

V is TRBV5-4 and J is TRBJ2-2; 7 nucleotides agree with TRBD1. The CDR3 loop spans 16 amino acids. Germline V gene lookup returns CDR1 SGHNT and CDR2 YYREEE (reference sequence). V gave up 4 bases and J gave up 5 bases; unmatched junction bases: 11. The CDR3 loop is CASSPQTGYTTGELFF. The CDR3 nucleotides are TGTGCCAGCAGCCCCCAGACAGGGTATACGACCGGGGAGCTGTTTTTT.

As for this clone: In the same sample, other DNA sequences code for this CDR3. The chain combines TRBV28 with TRBJ2-7; the D gene is possibly TRBD1 (6 bases). In germline, CDR1 is MDHEN, CDR2 SYDVKM. The V and J ends lost 5 bases and 1 base respectively, with 12 bases between them. The CDR3 is made up of 14 amino acids. The CDR3 sequence: CASSAPGQSYEQYF. The CDR3 coding sequence is TGTGCCAGCAGTGCCCCCGGACAGTCCTACGAGCAGTACTTC. The full variable domain, completed using reference TRBV28 and TRBJ2-7, is DVKVTQSSRYLVKRTGEKVFLECVQDMDHENMFWYRQDPGLGLRLIYFSYDVKMKEKGDIPEGYSVSREKKERFSLILESASTNQTSMYLCASSAPGQSYEQYFGPGTRLTVT.

The rearrangement links TRBV27 to TRBJ2-7; TRBD2 might be the D (6 bases). V lost 0 bases and J 3 bases, leaving 12 bases between the germline ends. The CDR3 has 15 residues. Per the germline V gene, CDR1 is MNHEY and CDR2 is SMNVEV (reference sequence). CDR3 sequence: CASSLSGEESYEQYF. CDR3 nucleotides: TGTGCCAGCAGTTTATCGGGGGAGGAAAGCTACGAGCAGTACTTC.

V gene TRBV11-1 combines with J gene TRBJ1-2, with 7 positions matching TRBD1. V shed 5 bases and J 4 bases; nucleotides not matched to a gene: 7. This CDR3 is built from 14 residues. Germline CDR1 SGHAT, CDR2 FQDESV (reference sequence). The CDR3 sequence: CASSPDGQVYGYTF. The DNA of the CDR3 is TGTGCCAGCAGCCCGGATGGACAGGTCTATGGCTACACCTTC.

The chain has TRBV19 and TRBJ1-5; TRBD1 agrees at 7 bases. The ends lost 1 base at V and 3 bases at J; junction bases unmatched: 3. The CDR3 extends over 15 amino acids. Germline V lookup: CDR1 LNHDA, CDR2 SQIVND (reference sequence). The CDR3 protein is CASSIGGQINQPQHF. In nucleotides, the CDR3 is TGTGCCAGTAGTATAGGGGGACAGATCAATCAGCCCCAGCATTTT.

The rearrangement links TRBV7-6 to TRBJ1-2, with TRBD1 matching over 7 bases. The CDR3 is made up of 13 amino acids. From germline, CDR1 is SGHVS and CDR2 FNYEAQ. V lost 5 bases to trimming and J lost 14 bases; unmatched junction nucleotides: 14. CDR3 DNA: TGTGCCAGCAGCGCGCGAACCGGGACAGCCGAGACCTTC. Encoded protein: CASSARTGTAETF.

This clone showed up just once. The V and J genes are TRBV6-5 and TRBJ1-2; weak D call: TRBD1 (6 bases). Per germline, CDR1 MNHEY and CDR2 SVGAGI. V was cut by 8 bases and J by 4 bases, with 14 bases left in between. The CDR3 runs 13 residues. Here the CDR3 DNA reads TGTGCCAGCCGAGAGGGACATCGCTATGGCTACACCTTC. It encodes CASREGHRYGYTF.

The chain is built from TRBV7-9 and TRBJ2-2; 14 positions agree with TRBD2. J gave up 5 bases and V 4 bases, and 6 bases lay outside the gene matches. This CDR3 region has 17 residues. The germline CDR1 and CDR2 sequences are SEHNR and FQNEAQ (reference sequence). In DNA form, the CDR3 reads TGTGCCAGCAGCTCGACTAGCGGGGGGGCCGGGACCGGGGAGCTGTTTTTT. This gives the protein CASSSTSGGAGTGELFF.

V gene TRBV5-4 combines with J gene TRBJ2-3; TRBD1 might be the D (5 bases). Germline CDR1 SGHNT, CDR2 YYREEE (reference sequence). The CDR3 is 13 residues long. The V and J ends lost 2 bases and 6 bases respectively, with 10 bases between them. The CDR3 sequence: CASSLARADTQYF. DNA of the CDR3: TGTGCCAGCAGCTTAGCCAGGGCCGATACGCAGTATTTT. Full variable domain (rest looked up from reference TRBV5-4 and TRBJ2-3): ETGVTQSPTHLIKTRGQQVTLRCSSQSGHNTVSWYQQALGQGPQFIFQYYREEENGRGNFPPRFSGLQFPNYSSELNVNALELDDSALYLCASSLARADTQYFGPGTRLTVL.

The chain combines TRBV5-6 with TRBJ1-5; tentative D call: TRBD1 (6 bases). This CDR3 spans 14 amino acids. V was cut by 1 base and J by 5 bases, with 10 bases left in between. CDR1 and CDR2 from the germline V gene are SGHDT and YYEEEE. CDR3 sequence: CASSLKQGDQPQHF. CDR3 in DNA: TGTGCCAGCAGCTTGAAACAGGGAGATCAGCCCCAGCATTTT.

This chain uses TRBV2 with TRBJ2-5; 7 positions match TRBD2. Per the germline V gene, CDR1 is SNHLY and CDR2 is FYNNEI. J was trimmed by 3 bases and V by 8 bases; bases with no gene match: 3. The CDR3 has 12 residues. The CDR3 spells CASLAGEETQYF. The CDR3 DNA reads as TGTGCCAGCCTCGCGGGGGAAGAGACCCAGTACTTC.

This chain joins TRBV5-1 and TRBJ1-6; 9 bases agree with TRBD1. The ends lost 4 bases at V and 7 bases at J; junction bases unmatched: 9. From germline, CDR1 is SGHRS and CDR2 YFSETQ. The CDR3 spans 16 residues. For the CDR3, the DNA is TGCGCCAGCAGCCCGGACAGGGGAGCTCGGAATTCACCCCTCCACTTT. This codes for CASSPDRGARNSPLHF.

The DNA of the CDR3 is TGCGCCAGCAGCTGGGACAAATACGAGCAGTACTTC. It yields the protein CASSWDKYEQYF. The chain employs TRBV5-1 and TRBJ2-7; perhaps TRBD1 as D (6 bases). Trimming took off 3 bases at V and 4 bases at J, with 8 bases between the two ends. The CDR3 is 12 residues long. CDR1 is SGHRS, CDR2 YFSETQ, per germline.

The chain links TRBV6-1 to TRBJ2-5; D is unclear. V was trimmed by 3 bases and J by 4 bases, leaving 12 bases between them. Germline CDR1 is MNHNS and CDR2 is SASEGT. This CDR3 has 14 residues. In nucleotides, the CDR3 is TGTGCCAGCAGTGAGGGTAGGTCGGGAGAGACCCAGTACTTC. Residues: CASSEGRSGETQYF.

The chain employs TRBV6-1 and TRBJ1-6; 7 bases match TRBD1. The CDR3 length is 15 residues. With V trimmed by 11 bases and J by 8 bases, 15 bases remained unmatched. The germline V gene has CDR1 MNHNS and CDR2 SASEGT. The CDR3 here is CAGGLETGAHSPLHF. DNA for the CDR3: TGTGCCGGGGGACTTGAAACAGGGGCGCATTCACCCCTCCACTTT.